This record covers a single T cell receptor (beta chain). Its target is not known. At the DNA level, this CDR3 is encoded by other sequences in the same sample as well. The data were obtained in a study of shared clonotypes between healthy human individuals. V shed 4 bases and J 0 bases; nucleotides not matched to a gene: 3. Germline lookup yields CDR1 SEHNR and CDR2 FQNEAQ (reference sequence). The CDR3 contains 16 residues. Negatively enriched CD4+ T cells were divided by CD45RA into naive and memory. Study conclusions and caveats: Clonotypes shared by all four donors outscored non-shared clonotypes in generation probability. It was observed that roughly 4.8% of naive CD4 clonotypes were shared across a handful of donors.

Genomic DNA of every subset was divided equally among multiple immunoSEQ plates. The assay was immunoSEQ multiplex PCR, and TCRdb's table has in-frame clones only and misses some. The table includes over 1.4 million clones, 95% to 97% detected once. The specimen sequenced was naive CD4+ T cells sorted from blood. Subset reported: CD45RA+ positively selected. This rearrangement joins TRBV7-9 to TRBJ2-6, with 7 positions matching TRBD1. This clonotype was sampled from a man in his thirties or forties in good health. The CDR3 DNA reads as TGTGCCAGCAGCTGGGGACAGCACTCTGGGGCCAACGTCCTGACTTTC. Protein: CASSWGQHSGANVLTF.